The T cell receptor beta chain under discussion was sequenced for a study of blood T cell repertoires in COVID-19. Germline V gene sequence: CDR1 LNHDA, CDR2 SQIVND (reference sequence). The V gene end was trimmed by 9 bases and the J gene end by 0 bases; junction bases not matched to a gene: 5. The CDR3 is made up of 14 amino acids. TCRdb's copy holds only in-frame clones and misses some; the assay was immunoSEQ multiplex PCR. Altogether more than 150,000 clones are present, 75% to 90% being singletons, with the ten largest covering over 12%. This rearrangement joins TRBV19 to TRBJ2-4; TRBD1 matches at 7 bases. Sequencing used peripheral blood. The sequence came from a woman between 40 and 55 years old with acute or convalescent COVID-19. For the CDR3, the DNA is TGTGCCAGCGAGGACAGGCTAGCCAAAAACATTCAGTACTTC. The encoded protein is CASEDRLAKNIQYF.